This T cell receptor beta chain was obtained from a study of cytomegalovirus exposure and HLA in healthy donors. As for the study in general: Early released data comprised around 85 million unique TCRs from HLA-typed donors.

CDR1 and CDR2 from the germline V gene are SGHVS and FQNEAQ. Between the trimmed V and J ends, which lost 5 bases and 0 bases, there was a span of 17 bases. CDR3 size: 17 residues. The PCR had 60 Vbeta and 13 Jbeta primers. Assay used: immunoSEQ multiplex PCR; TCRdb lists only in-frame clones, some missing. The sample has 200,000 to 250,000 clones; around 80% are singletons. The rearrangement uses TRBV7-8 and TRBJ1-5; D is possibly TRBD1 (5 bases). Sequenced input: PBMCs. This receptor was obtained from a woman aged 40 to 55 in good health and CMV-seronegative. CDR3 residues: CASSLKAGHYSNQPQHF. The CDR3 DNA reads TGTGCCAGCAGCCTAAAGGCAGGGCATTATAGCAATCAGCCCCAGCATTTT.